Each of the 22 T cell receptor beta chains below was sequenced from the same sample in a study of T cell responses to AZD1222 COVID-19 vaccine. Method: immunoSEQ multiplex PCR; TCRdb's copy keeps in-frame clones and lacks some. Among around 47,000 clones listed, roughly 78% were seen once. Sequencing used peripheral blood, obtained 28 days after the second dose of the MenACWY control vaccine. The receptors stem from an adult who received the MenACWY meningococcal vaccine as a control.

This sequence joins TRBV5-1 and TRBJ2-3, with no clear D. Trimming took off 6 bases at V and 0 bases at J, with 14 bases between the two ends. CDR3 size: 15 residues. Looked up from germline, CDR1 is SGHRS and CDR2 is YFSETQ. The CDR3: CASTMVPLSTDTQYF. The CDR3 DNA is TGCGCCAGCACCATGGTTCCCCTTAGCACAGATACGCAGTATTTT. Filled out from reference TRBV5-1 and TRBJ2-3, the complete variable domain reads KAGVTQTPRYLIKTRGQQVTLSCSPISGHRSVSWYQQTPGQGLQFLFEYFSETQRNKGNFPGRFSGRQFSNSRSEMNVSTLELGDSALYLCASTMVPLSTDTQYFGPGTRLTVL.

The chain couples TRBV2 to TRBJ1-4, with 7 positions matching TRBD1. The CDR3 contains 12 residues. The germline CDR1 and CDR2 sequences are SNHLY and FYNNEI. V lost 3 bases and J lost 13; bases outside the gene matches: 5. The CDR3 loop reads CASSEGQPRLFF. The CDR3 DNA reads as TGTGCCAGCAGTGAGGGACAGCCAAGACTGTTTTTT.

This chain connects TRBV5-1 to TRBJ2-2; weak D call: TRBD1 (5 bases). The V end lost 2 bases, the J end lost 0 bases, and 8 bases lay between the germline ends. The CDR3 length is 15 residues. CDR1 is SGHRS and CDR2 is YFSETQ in the germline V gene. CDR3 in DNA: TGCGCCAGCAGCTTCTCAGGGACGAACACCGGGGAGCTGTTTTTT. Its translation is CASSFSGTNTGELFF.

The sample holds a few counts of this clone. The conserved closing phenylalanine or tryptophan is absent in this CDR3, likely reflecting a read error. Because the CDR3's place on the DNA is in doubt, the DNA is left out and the CDR3 is given as listed by TCRdb. V is TRBV5-3 and J is TRBJ1-4; TRBD1, the table's D call, was not compared with the DNA. TRBV5-3 is an ORF; its function is uncertain. The CDR3 totals 11 residues, both ends included. The chain's CDR3 is CARSLRQGAQR.

In this sample, this clone turned up once. The chain links TRBV28 to TRBJ1-1; D remains ambiguous. This CDR3 region has 12 residues. V was trimmed by 7 bases and J by 1 base, leaving 7 bases between them. CDR1 and CDR2 (germline): MDHEN, SYDVKM. The CDR3 loop is CASKVANTEAFF. For the CDR3, the DNA is TGTGCCAGCAAGGTGGCGAACACTGAAGCTTTCTTT.

This rearrangement joins TRBV12-3 or TRBV12-4 to TRBJ1-5; possible D gene TRBD1, 5 bases. Deletions cut 2 bases from V and 7 bases from J, with 9 bases between. This CDR3 comprises 13 residues. The CDR3 protein is CASSLWAGQPQHF. The DNA of the CDR3 is TGTGCCAGCAGTTTATGGGCAGGGCAGCCCCAGCATTTT.

Only one count was recorded for this clone. V gene TRBV30 combines with J gene TRBJ1-5, with D possibly matching TRBD1 (5 bases). V was pared by 1 base and J by 3 bases, with 7 bases between. Germline V gene sequence: CDR1 GTSNPN, CDR2 SVGIG (reference sequence). The CDR3 totals 13 residues. The CDR3 here is CAWSAGYNQPQHF. CDR3 DNA sequence: TGTGCCTGGAGTGCAGGGTACAATCAGCCCCAGCATTTT.

The rearrangement uses TRBV6-5 and TRBJ2-7, with D perhaps TRBD1 or TRBD2 (5 bases each). Per germline, CDR1 MNHEY and CDR2 SVGAGI. The CDR3 length is 13 residues. V was pared by 6 bases and J by 11 bases, with 20 bases between. The CDR3 DNA reads as TGTGCCAGCAGGGGGTGGGACGGAGCAGTGGAGTACGTC. Amino acid sequence: CASRGWDGAVEYV.

The J gene is TRBJ1-5, the V gene TRBV29-1; the D gene is possibly TRBD1 (5 bases). From germline, CDR1 is SQVTM and CDR2 ANQGSEA. The ends were cut back, 4 bases at V and 3 bases at J, with 10 bases in the middle. The CDR3 is made up of 13 amino acids. The CDR3 is CSVADSHNQPQHF. CDR3 sequence (DNA): TGCAGCGTTGCCGACAGCCACAATCAGCCCCAGCATTTT.

This rearrangement joins TRBV10-2 to TRBJ2-6, with D perhaps matching TRBD2 (5 bases). CDR1 and CDR2 from the germline V gene are WSHSY and SAAADI. CDR3 length equals 17 residues. The V gene lost 6 bases and the J gene lost 4 bases, with 19 bases spanning the gap. CDR3 sequence: CASSLLVGAAGANVLTF. CDR3 DNA: TGCGCCAGCAGCCTCCTGGTGGGAGCTGCCGGGGCCAACGTCCTGACTTTC.

V usage is TRBV2 and J usage is TRBJ1-6; no definite D call. The germline V gene has CDR1 SNHLY and CDR2 FYNNEI. Trimming removed 4 bases at V and 0 bases at J, with 13 bases between. This CDR3 contains 17 residues. The DNA for the CDR3 is TGTGCCAGCAGTGGCGGAGCCTTAAGCTCCTATAATTCACCCCTCCACTTT. It is translated as CASSGGALSSYNSPLHF.

The CDR3 DNA reads as TGCGCCAGCAGCCCCGTAGGCGGGAGTGAGACCCAGTACTTC. Amino acid sequence: CASSPVGGSETQYF. This chain joins TRBV5-1 and TRBJ2-5; 7 nucleotides line up with TRBD2. V trimming: 4 bases; J trimming: 5 bases; junction bases outside the gene matches: 8. The CDR3 contains 14 residues. Looked up from germline, CDR1 is SGHRS and CDR2 is YFSETQ.

The chain employs TRBV5-1 and TRBJ1-3; D may be TRBD1 (5 bases). The CDR3 has 16 residues. The germline V gene encodes CDR1 SGHRS and CDR2 YFSETQ. The V gene lost 1 base and the J gene lost 4 bases, with 15 bases spanning the gap. CDR3 bases: TGCGCCAGCAGCTTGAGGCAGGGACCGGCAGGAAACACCATATATTTT. The encoded protein is CASSLRQGPAGNTIYF.

The chain uses TRBV14 and TRBJ2-3; D perhaps matches TRBD2 (7 bases). The CDR3 is 12 residues long. V lost 4 bases and J lost 9, with 11 bases in between. Germline V gene lookup returns CDR1 SGHDN and CDR2 FVKESK. CDR3 in amino acids: CASSLGGPTQYF. CDR3 sequence (DNA): TGTGCCAGCAGCCTGGGGGGGCCGACGCAGTATTTT.

This chain links TRBV28 with TRBJ1-2; the D gene is possibly TRBD1 (6 bases). V lost 5 bases and J lost 1, with 14 bases in between. The CDR3 sequence is 15 residues long. CDR1 MDHEN and CDR2 SYDVKM come from the germline V gene. In DNA, the CDR3 is TGTGCCAGCAGTCTCAATTGGGACAATAACTATGGCTACACCTTC. As protein: CASSLNWDNNYGYTF.

V gene TRBV9 combines with J gene TRBJ2-2; D possibly matches TRBD1 or TRBD2 (5 bases each). Germline V gene data show CDR1 as SGDLS and CDR2 as YYNGEE. Trimming cost V 4 bases and J 11 bases, with 18 bases left between them. The CDR3 sequence is 14 residues long. CDR3 sequence reads: CASSHGTVDDELFF. In DNA form, the CDR3 reads TGTGCCAGCAGCCATGGGACGGTGGATGATGAGCTGTTTTTT. The variable domain in full, with the rest retrieved from reference TRBV9 and TRBJ2-2, is DSGVTQTPKHLITATGQRVTLRCSPRSGDLSVYWYQQSLDQGLQFLIQYYNGEERAKGNILERFSAQQFPDLHSELNLSSLELGDSALYFCASSHGTVDDELFFGEGSRLTVL.

The chain recombines TRBV6-5 with TRBJ1-5; 7 bases fit TRBD1. The CDR3 runs 13 residues. Germline-derived CDR1 and CDR2 are MNHEY and SVGAGI. V shed 6 bases and J 6 bases; nucleotides not matched to a gene: 5. CDR3 in amino acids: CASRQTGVQPQHF. The CDR3 coding sequence is TGTGCCAGCAGACAAACAGGGGTTCAGCCCCAGCATTTT.

This chain joins TRBV7-2 and TRBJ1-4, with TRBD1 matching 7 bases. In germline, CDR1 is SGHTA, CDR2 FQGNSA. V was clipped by 5 bases and J by 7 bases; unmatched bases: 7. This CDR3 region has 14 residues. CDR3 sequence reads: CASSPDRDLEKLFF. The CDR3 DNA reads TGTGCCAGCAGCCCCGACAGGGACCTTGAAAAACTGTTTTTT. Full variable domain (missing parts from reference TRBV7-2 and TRBJ1-4): GAGVSQSPSNKVTEKGKDVELRCDPISGHTALYWYRQSLGQGLEFLIYFQGNSAPDKSGLPSDRFSAERTGGSVSTLTIQRTQQEDSAVYLCASSPDRDLEKLFFGSGTQLSVL.

This clone has only one observation. This chain connects TRBV12-3 or TRBV12-4 to TRBJ1-4, with 8 bases lining up with TRBD1. J lost 8 bases, V lost 5 bases, and 1 base had no gene match. CDR3 length: 12 amino acids. Here the CDR3 reads CASSPGGEKLFF. The CDR3 DNA reads as TGTGCCAGCAGTCCAGGGGGCGAAAAACTGTTTTTT.

CDR3 sequence (DNA): TGTGCCAGCAGTCGACAGGGGGTTGGTAATGAAAAACTGTTTTTT. Amino acid sequence: CASSRQGVGNEKLFF. This chain uses TRBV2 with TRBJ1-4, with 9 bases aligning to TRBD1. This CDR3 is built from 15 residues. CDR1 and CDR2 from the germline V gene are SNHLY and FYNNEI. The ends lost 5 bases at V and 4 bases at J; junction bases unmatched: 5.

The rearrangement joins TRBV6-6 to TRBJ1-3; D possibly corresponds to TRBD1 (6 bases). The CDR3 has 15 residues. V dropped 9 bases and J dropped 0 bases, with 15 bases sitting between them. Germline V CDR1 and CDR2: MNHNY, SVGAGI (reference sequence). The CDR3 region has the DNA TGTGCCAGTTGGCTGGGGGCCAGCTCTGGAAACACCATATATTTT. It codes for CASWLGASSGNTIYF.

The rearrangement uses TRBV19 and TRBJ1-1; D is undetermined. The CDR3 runs to 15 residues. Trimming pared 2 bases from V and 0 bases from J, leaving 10 bases between. Germline lookup yields CDR1 LNHDA and CDR2 SQIVND (reference sequence). The DNA for the CDR3 is TGTGCCAGTAGTATATTCCTCGCCGTGAACACTGAAGCTTTCTTT. Residues: CASSIFLAVNTEAFF.